Each of the 4 T cell receptor beta chains below was sequenced from the same sample in a study of cytomegalovirus exposure and HLA in healthy donors. Using immunoSEQ multiplex PCR, the repertoire was profiled, and TCRdb retains in-frame clones only, with some absent. The repertoire consists of some 240,000 clones, with around four fifths occurring once and the leading ten covering around 5.5%. What was sequenced was PBMCs. The receptors shown here come from a woman aged 18-29 years in good health and CMV-seronegative.

The rearrangement uses TRBV2 and TRBJ1-2; 10 bases are shared with TRBD1. The germline V gene encodes CDR1 SNHLY and CDR2 FYNNEI. The V gene end was trimmed by 8 bases and the J gene end by 4 bases; junction bases not matched to a gene: 7. The CDR3 totals 14 residues. This CDR3 reads CASVFGQGGYGYTF. The CDR3 nucleotides read TGTGCCAGCGTTTTCGGACAGGGGGGCTATGGCTACACCTTC.

The chain has TRBV2 and TRBJ1-5; 7 positions match TRBD1. The CDR3 length is 15 residues. Losses at the gene ends were 3 bases for V and 0 bases for J; bases not matched to a gene: 2. Germline CDR1 reads SNHLY; CDR2 reads FYNNEI. The CDR3 DNA sequence: TGTGCCAGCAGTGAGAGGGGGCTTAGCAATCAGCCCCAGCATTTT. Translation gives CASSERGLSNQPQHF. The full variable domain, completed using reference TRBV2 and TRBJ1-5, is EPEVTQTPSHQVTQMGQEVILRCVPISNHLYFYWYRQILGQKVEFLVSFYNNEISEKSEIFDDQFSVERPDGSNFTLKIRSTKLEDSAMYFCASSERGLSNQPQHFGDGTRLSIL.

This clone was detected once. The V gene is TRBV6-5, the J gene TRBJ1-2; 9 nucleotides match TRBD1. Trimming cost V 7 bases and J 5 bases; bases outside gene matches: 11. Germline loops: CDR1 MNHEY, CDR2 SVGAGI. CDR3 length equals 15 residues. CDR3 DNA: TGTGCCAGCAACAACGCAGGGACAGGGTTTTATGGCTACACCTTC. This codes for CASNNAGTGFYGYTF.

J is TRBJ2-7 and V is TRBV6-1, with 9 bases matching TRBD1. Germline trimming cut 4 bases from V and 4 bases from J; bases unmatched to any gene: 8. Germline V lookup: CDR1 MNHNS, CDR2 SASEGT. This CDR3 contains 15 residues. DNA of the CDR3: TGTGCCAGCAGTGTCACCGGGACAGGGTATTACGAGCAGTACTTC. This gives the protein CASSVTGTGYYEQYF.